This TCR beta chain was identified during a study of breast tumors, draining lymph nodes, adjacent tissues. Germline values: CDR1 MNHNS, CDR2 SASEGT. Trimming took 6 bases from V and 5 from J; bases not matched to a gene: 8. The CDR3 consists of 16 residues. TCRdb reanalysed the multiplex PCR reads using MiXCR and keeps one entry per CDR3 protein. This sample has some 14,000 distinct CDR3 sequences, with 45% to 70% found just once. This clonotype has only one observation. The source material was tumor-adjacent breast tissue. The sequence was obtained from a female donor with breast cancer. Some clones in this sample may be carry-over from other donors' samples. The chain carries TRBV6-1 and TRBJ2-2, with 11 positions matching TRBD1. The CDR3: CASRTGTGGSTGELFF. The DNA of the CDR3 is TGTGCCAGCAGAACAGGGACAGGGGGTTCAACCGGGGAGCTGTTTTTT.